One and the same sample provided the 25 T cell receptor beta chains below, sequenced in a study of blood T cell repertoires in COVID-19. The table came from immunoSEQ multiplex PCR; TCRdb's copy has only in-frame clones and leaves some out. The repertoire holds 39,000 or so clones, with 81% as singletons. Sequences were obtained from peripheral blood. The receptor source for this set is a middle-aged man with active or convalescent COVID-19.

The chain's CDR3 is CASSFLGDRQDYEQYF. CDR3 bases: TGTGCCAGCAGCTTCCTGGGGGACAGGCAAGACTACGAGCAGTACTTC. V usage is TRBV11-3 and J usage is TRBJ2-7; TRBD1 agrees at 8 bases. The V and J ends lost 3 bases and 3 bases, in that order; junction bases with no gene match: 10. This CDR3 contains 16 residues. Germline V gene lookup returns CDR1 SGHNT and CDR2 YENEEA.

The genes are TRBV3-1 (or the pseudogene TRBV3-2) and TRBJ2-7, with 7 bases aligning to TRBD2. CDR3 length equals 14 residues. The trim removed 4 bases at V and 3 bases at J, leaving 6 bases unmatched. Germline CDR1 and CDR2: LGHDT and YNNKEL (reference sequence). CDR3 residues: CASSPRLADYEQYF. The CDR3 nucleotides read TGTGCCAGCAGCCCTCGACTAGCAGACTACGAGCAGTACTTC.

The V and J genes are TRBV4-1 and TRBJ2-5, with D maybe TRBD1 (5 bases). V lost 2 bases, J lost 2 bases, and 12 bases lay in between. This CDR3 is 15 amino acids long. Germline assignment: CDR1 MGHRA and CDR2 YSYEKL. The CDR3 bases are TGCGCCAGCAGCCAAAAAGGGGCACATCAAGAGACCCAGTACTTC. Translation gives CASSQKGAHQETQYF.

The V and J genes are TRBV2 and TRBJ2-7; 9 bases map to TRBD1. The germline V gene encodes CDR1 SNHLY and CDR2 FYNNEI. The CDR3 runs to 16 residues. Trimming at V came to 6 bases and at J to 1 base, leaving 10 bases not matched to a gene. The CDR3 here is CASRTAPGQGSYEQYF. The CDR3 DNA sequence: TGTGCCAGCAGGACCGCTCCGGGACAGGGATCCTACGAGCAGTACTTC. Together with reference TRBV2 and TRBJ2-7, the CDR3 gives the full variable domain: EPEVTQTPSHQVTQMGQEVILRCVPISNHLYFYWYRQILGQKVEFLVSFYNNEISEKSEIFDDQFSVERPDGSNFTLKIRSTKLEDSAMYFCASRTAPGQGSYEQYFGPGTRLTVT.

This chain links TRBV6-2 or TRBV6-3 with TRBJ2-2; possibly TRBD1 for D (6 bases). Germline values: CDR1 MNHEY, CDR2 SVGEGT. Between the trimmed V and J ends, which lost 0 bases and 7 bases, there was a span of 15 bases. The CDR3 loop spans 16 amino acids. CDR3 loop: CASSYSRGFYGGELFF. The DNA for the CDR3 is TGTGCCAGCAGTTACTCGAGGGGGTTTTACGGCGGGGAGCTGTTTTTT.

V and J are TRBV12-5 and TRBJ1-1, with 7 nucleotides matching TRBD1. The CDR3 spans 15 residues. Germline V gene data show CDR1 as LGHNT and CDR2 as FRNRAP. V trimming: 6 bases; J trimming: 4 bases; junction bases outside the gene matches: 11. The CDR3 sequence: CASGSPSGGGTEAFF. The CDR3 region has the DNA TGTGCTAGTGGCTCCCCCTCAGGGGGTGGCACTGAAGCTTTCTTT.

CDR3 protein: CASSLGLVIGRPSTGELFF. CDR3 DNA sequence: TGTGCCAGCAGTTTAGGTCTTGTCATCGGTCGGCCTAGCACCGGGGAGCTGTTTTTT. The chain couples TRBV28 to TRBJ2-2; D call uncertain. From germline, CDR1 is MDHEN and CDR2 SYDVKM. V lost 2 bases and J 4 bases, leaving 23 bases between the germline ends. This CDR3 contains 19 residues.

The rearrangement joins TRBV24-1 to TRBJ1-1, with D possibly TRBD1 on 5 matching bases. Per the germline V gene, CDR1 is KGHDR and CDR2 is SFDVKD. The CDR3 loop spans 17 amino acids. V was clipped by 0 bases and J by 3 bases, with 16 bases between them. CDR3 residues: CATSDLAVEWGDTEAFF. The CDR3 coding sequence is TGTGCCACCAGTGATTTGGCGGTCGAATGGGGGGACACTGAAGCTTTCTTT.

The V call is TRBV6-5, the J call TRBJ2-6, with D possibly matching TRBD1 (6 bases). Germline lookup yields CDR1 MNHEY and CDR2 SVGAGI. V shed 6 bases and J shed 3 bases, with 9 bases lying between them. The CDR3 length is 14 residues. The CDR3: CASSQGNGANVLTF. The CDR3 nucleotides are TGTGCCAGCAGCCAGGGGAATGGGGCCAACGTCCTGACTTTC.

The rearrangement joins TRBV19 to TRBJ1-2, with D perhaps TRBD1 (5 bases). Trimming took 4 bases from V and 4 from J, leaving 16 bases between them. The CDR3 has 15 amino acids. Germline lookup yields CDR1 LNHDA and CDR2 SQIVND (reference sequence). In DNA form, the CDR3 reads TGTGCCAGTAGTACTTCTACAGGCGTTGGCTATGGCTACACCTTC. This sequence encodes CASSTSTGVGYGYTF.

The chain uses TRBV19 and TRBJ1-2, with TRBD1 as a possible D gene (5 bases). Germline CDR1 and CDR2: LNHDA and SQIVND (reference sequence). Trimming cost V 0 bases and J 5 bases, with 10 bases left between them. The CDR3 length is 14 residues. The CDR3 reads CASSIDGQGYGYTF. The CDR3 region has the DNA TGTGCCAGTAGTATAGATGGGCAGGGATATGGCTACACCTTC.

This chain links TRBV18 with TRBJ1-2; the D is unclear. The CDR3 contains 14 residues. Germline V lookup: CDR1 KGHSH, CDR2 LQKENI. Trimming removed 6 bases at V and 4 bases at J, with 15 bases between. This chain's CDR3 is CASSLKRVAYGYTF. CDR3 nucleotide sequence: TGTGCCAGCTCCTTAAAGAGGGTTGCCTATGGCTACACCTTC.

The chain employs TRBV7-2 and TRBJ2-1; TRBD2 might be the D (6 bases). Germline loops: CDR1 SGHTA, CDR2 FQGNSA. Trimming stripped 1 base from V and 6 bases from J, with 10 bases between. The CDR3 spans 14 residues. The CDR3 DNA follows: TGTGCCAGCAGCTTAGGTTTTAGCGGCAATGAGCAGTTCTTC. As protein: CASSLGFSGNEQFF.

The rearrangement joins TRBV11-3 to TRBJ2-5; TRBD2 is a possible D gene (6 bases). Germline CDR1 reads SGHNT; CDR2 reads YENEEA. The CDR3 consists of 15 residues. Trimming stripped 3 bases from V and 1 base from J, with 12 bases between. Here the CDR3 reads CASSFGVAAQETQYF. CDR3 coding DNA: TGTGCCAGCAGCTTCGGGGTAGCGGCCCAAGAGACCCAGTACTTC.

The chain joins TRBV6-5 to TRBJ1-5; 10 bases map to TRBD1. The CDR3 is 15 amino acids. From germline, CDR1 is MNHEY and CDR2 SVGAGI. The ends lost 5 bases at V and 7 bases at J; junction bases unmatched: 8. CDR3 protein: CASSQTGGLGQPQHF. The CDR3 DNA reads as TGTGCCAGCAGTCAGACAGGGGGCTTGGGACAGCCCCAGCATTTT.

This clone was detected only once. This chain links TRBV5-4 with TRBJ2-7; 8 bases are shared with TRBD1. The germline V gene has CDR1 SGHNT and CDR2 YYREEE (reference sequence). This CDR3 spans 14 amino acids. Trimming took 3 bases from V and 7 from J; bases not matched to a gene: 9. In DNA form, the CDR3 reads TGTGCCAGCAGCTCGACAGGGGAGGAAAGGGAGCAGTACTTC. It codes for CASSSTGEEREQYF. Complete variable domain (other parts from reference TRBV5-4 and TRBJ2-7): ETGVTQSPTHLIKTRGQQVTLRCSSQSGHNTVSWYQQALGQGPQFIFQYYREEENGRGNFPPRFSGLQFPNYSSELNVNALELDDSALYLCASSSTGEEREQYFGPGTRLTVT.

This sequence joins TRBV10-3 and TRBJ2-7, with 9 positions matching TRBD2. CDR1 is ENHRY, CDR2 SYGVKD, per germline. V dropped 5 bases and J dropped 1; count of bases not matched to a gene: 9. CDR3 length: 16 residues. CDR3: CAISFLRTSVSYEQYF. The CDR3 DNA reads as TGTGCCATCAGTTTTCTGAGGACTAGCGTTTCCTACGAGCAGTACTTC.

The chain couples TRBV28 to TRBJ1-1; no clear D. The CDR3 loop spans 14 amino acids. V lost 7 bases, J lost 2 bases, and 14 bases lay in between. CDR1 and CDR2 from the germline V gene are MDHEN and SYDVKM. The CDR3 DNA sequence: TGTGCCAGCACCCCCTCTGGGCTCAACACTGAAGCTTTCTTT. It encodes CASTPSGLNTEAFF.

The chain recombines TRBV4-2 with TRBJ1-5, with 8 nucleotides matching TRBD1. CDR3 length: 15 residues. V was clipped by 1 base and J by 4 bases; unmatched bases: 3. Germline V gene data show CDR1 as LGHNA and CDR2 as YNFKEQ. CDR3 sequence reads: CASSQVHRGNQPQHF. For the CDR3, the DNA is TGTGCCAGCAGCCAAGTACACAGGGGGAATCAGCCCCAGCATTTT.

Here the CDR3 DNA reads TGTGCCAGCAGCTTAGCCGGCAGGGAAGTAGAGACCCAGTACTTC. Translating gives CASSLAGREVETQYF. This chain connects TRBV7-2 to TRBJ2-5; possibly TRBD1 for D (5 bases). CDR1 and CDR2 from the germline V gene are SGHTA and FQGNSA. The CDR3 spans 15 residues. Trimming removed 0 bases from V and 4 bases from J, with 12 bases in between.

V and J are TRBV7-3 and TRBJ1-1; D is possibly TRBD1 (5 bases). Germline lookup yields CDR1 SGHTA and CDR2 FQGTGA. The CDR3 loop spans 14 amino acids. Trimming removed 6 bases from V and 2 bases from J, with 13 bases in between. Here the CDR3 reads CASSLTGDNTEAFF. CDR3 nucleotide sequence: TGTGCCAGCAGTCTTACAGGAGATAACACTGAAGCTTTCTTT.

V usage is TRBV5-5 and J usage is TRBJ1-1; D is undetermined. The CDR3 runs to 14 residues. The V end lost 5 bases, the J end lost 0 bases, and 11 bases lay between the germline ends. The germline gives CDR1 SGHKS, CDR2 YYEKEE (reference sequence). CDR3 bases: TGTGCCAGCAGTTCCGGGTTCATGAACACTGAAGCTTTCTTT. Protein: CASSSGFMNTEAFF.

CDR3 sequence: CASSLSGGYSEQFF. In DNA form, the CDR3 reads TGTGCCAGCAGTCTTAGCGGGGGGTATTCTGAGCAGTTCTTC. The chain links TRBV3-1 (or the pseudogene TRBV3-2) to TRBJ2-1, with 10 bases matching TRBD2. V lost 6 bases to trimming and J lost 9 bases; unmatched junction nucleotides: 8. Germline V CDR1 and CDR2: LGHDT, YNNKEL (reference sequence). The CDR3 sequence is 14 residues long.

The chain is built from TRBV5-1 and TRBJ2-1, with 16 bases matching TRBD2. Germline-derived CDR1 and CDR2 are SGHRS and YFSETQ. The CDR3 loop spans 18 amino acids. J lost 7 bases, V lost 5 bases, and 12 bases had no gene match. This chain's CDR3 is CASSLPGTSGRALNEQFF. CDR3 DNA: TGCGCCAGCAGTTTACCCGGGACTAGCGGGAGGGCCCTAAATGAGCAGTTCTTC. Full variable domain (remainder filled in from reference TRBV5-1 and TRBJ2-1): KAGVTQTPRYLIKTRGQQVTLSCSPISGHRSVSWYQQTPGQGLQFLFEYFSETQRNKGNFPGRFSGRQFSNSRSEMNVSTLELGDSALYLCASSLPGTSGRALNEQFFGPGTRLTVL.

CDR3 DNA: TGTGCCAGCAGCCCACGGGACAGGGGAGCGGAAAAACTGTTTTTT. Residues: CASSPRDRGAEKLFF. The gene calls are TRBV7-9 and TRBJ1-4; 10 bases are a match to TRBD1. Germline V lookup: CDR1 SEHNR, CDR2 FQNEAQ (reference sequence). The V segment lost 5 bases and the J segment 8 bases; nucleotides outside the gene matches: 8. There are 15 residues in the CDR3.